A single sample is the source of the 5 T cell receptor beta chains below, sequenced in a study of blood T cell repertoires in COVID-19. The table came from immunoSEQ multiplex PCR; TCRdb's copy has only in-frame clones and leaves some out. This sample has 150,000 to 200,000 clones, with roughly 78% found just once. The sample comprised peripheral blood. These receptor sequences come from a woman older than 75 with active or convalescent COVID-19.

This chain connects TRBV5-1 to TRBJ2-2; no definite D call. The CDR3 loop spans 14 amino acids. V lost 5 bases and J 2 bases, leaving 10 bases between the germline ends. Germline V gene lookup returns CDR1 SGHRS and CDR2 YFSETQ. CDR3 sequence: CASSRYSNTGELFF. The CDR3 coding sequence is TGCGCCAGCAGTCGATACAGTAACACCGGGGAGCTGTTTTTT.

The rearrangement links TRBV4-2 to TRBJ2-7; TRBD2 aligns across 7 bases. The CDR3 has 14 amino acids. CDR1 is LGHNA and CDR2 is YNFKEQ in the germline V gene. The trim removed 4 bases at V and 0 bases at J, leaving 3 bases unmatched. CDR3 nucleotides: TGTGCCAGCAGCCCCGGGGGGTCCTCCTACGAGCAGTACTTC. Translating gives CASSPGGSSYEQYF.

J is TRBJ2-1 and V is TRBV19, with 7 positions matching TRBD1. The CDR3 runs 15 residues. Germline CDR1 reads LNHDA; CDR2 reads SQIVND (reference sequence). V lost 0 bases, J lost 3 bases, and 2 bases stayed unmatched. CDR3 amino acids: CASSIEGTVYNEQFF. Here the CDR3 DNA reads TGTGCCAGTAGTATAGAAGGGACAGTCTACAATGAGCAGTTCTTC.

This clone was detected only once. The CDR3 protein is CASSLDGPIFYEQYF. In DNA form, the CDR3 reads TGCGCCAGCAGCTTGGATGGCCCGATTTTCTACGAGCAGTACTTC. V and J are TRBV5-1 and TRBJ2-7, with D unclear. V shed 0 bases and J shed 3 bases, with 13 bases lying between them. This CDR3 contains 15 residues. Germline V gives CDR1 SGHRS, CDR2 YFSETQ.

This chain joins TRBV6-2 or TRBV6-3 and TRBJ2-7; D remains unclear. From germline, CDR1 is MNHEY and CDR2 SVGEGT. This CDR3 has 16 amino acids. V dropped 3 bases and J dropped 5 bases, with 20 bases sitting between them. The CDR3 DNA follows: TGTGCCAGCAGTTATCTTGACGCCACGGGTTTGGACGAGCAGTACTTC. Translated, it gives CASSYLDATGLDEQYF.